The 25 T cell receptor beta chains given below trace back to one sample, sequenced in a study of cytotoxic CD8 clonotypes in ibrutinib-treated CLL (dated by TCRdb to about 2021). Libraries were made using the immunoSEQ multiplex PCR assay. TCRdb stores this immuneACCESS table with in-frame sequences only. Part of the clones is absent; in the studies checked, under half of the shortfall reflects unresolved V genes, and no reason is known for the rest. The sample includes almost 85,000 clones, with roughly 86% observed a single time. The top ten clones comprise around 5.4% of the sample. This material consisted of PBMCs, taken before ibrutinib treatment. The receptors were gathered from a human donor with chronic lymphocytic leukemia.

The sample holds one count of this clone. The chain couples TRBV20-1 to TRBJ2-5; no clear D gene. V gave up 3 bases and J gave up 5 bases, with 7 bases separating them. The CDR3 spans 11 residues. From germline, CDR1 is DFQATT and CDR2 SNEGSKA (reference sequence). CDR3 residues: CSARFGETQYF. The CDR3 nucleotides are TGCAGTGCTAGGTTTGGCGAGACCCAGTACTTC.

This clone was picked up one time. The chain couples TRBV4-1 to TRBJ2-7; weak D call: TRBD2 (5 bases). The CDR3 contains 16 residues. Germline V gives CDR1 MGHRA, CDR2 YSYEKL. Deletions cut 1 base from V and 0 bases from J, with 13 bases between. In DNA form, the CDR3 reads TGCGCCAGCAGCCAAGTATTCGGAGCGGACTCCTACGAGCAGTACTTC. Its translation: CASSQVFGADSYEQYF.

The V call is TRBV11-1, the J call TRBJ2-5; 7 bases map to TRBD1. The CDR3 totals 13 residues. CDR1 is SGHAT and CDR2 is FQDESV in the germline V gene (reference sequence). V trimming: 3 bases; J trimming: 4 bases; junction bases outside the gene matches: 2. The CDR3 DNA reads TGTGCCAGCAGCTTGACAGGGCGAGAGACCCAGTACTTC. The encoded protein is CASSLTGRETQYF.

The chain employs TRBV11-3 and TRBJ1-1; perhaps TRBD1 as D (5 bases). Trimming pared 1 base from V and 10 bases from J, leaving 10 bases between. This CDR3 has 12 residues. Germline V CDR1 and CDR2: SGHNT, YENEEA. In DNA, the CDR3 is TGTGCCAGCAGCTTAGGGGACTCAGGAGCTTTCTTT. It yields the protein CASSLGDSGAFF.

This chain links TRBV15 with TRBJ2-3; D is ambiguous. The V gene's germline CDR1 is LNHNV and CDR2 YYDKDF (reference sequence). The V and J ends lost 0 bases and 3 bases respectively, with 7 bases between them. The CDR3 length is 14 residues. The CDR3 sequence: CATSRDIGTDTQYF. CDR3 nucleotides: TGTGCCACCAGCAGAGATATAGGAACAGATACGCAGTATTTT.

This chain connects TRBV7-8 to TRBJ2-1; no clear D. V lost 5 bases and J lost 6, with 17 bases in between. Germline loops: CDR1 SGHVS, CDR2 FQNEAQ. The CDR3 has 15 residues. The CDR3 DNA follows: TGTGCCAGCAGCCCCCCCGAGGCGGACCGCAATGAGCAGTTCTTC. Translating it yields CASSPPEADRNEQFF.

This clone has only one observation. The chain carries TRBV30 and TRBJ2-5; D call uncertain. The CDR3 sequence is 13 residues long. Germline V gene sequence: CDR1 GTSNPN, CDR2 SVGIG (reference sequence). V lost 1 base and J 2 bases, leaving 8 bases between the germline ends. CDR3 DNA sequence: TGTGCCTGGAGTGGGTTTGAACAAGAGACCCAGTACTTC. It codes for CAWSGFEQETQYF.

This chain connects TRBV28 to TRBJ2-7; no clear D. Looked up from germline, CDR1 is MDHEN and CDR2 is SYDVKM. V was cut by 6 bases and J by 6 bases, with 18 bases left in between. The CDR3 covers 14 residues. CDR3 in DNA: TGTGCCAGCAGCTCCCCGACTTTAAAGGGCGAGCAGTACTTC. Its translation: CASSSPTLKGEQYF.

The chain recombines TRBV27 with TRBJ1-4; 7 bases align to TRBD1. Germline lookup yields CDR1 MNHEY and CDR2 SMNVEV (reference sequence). The CDR3 has 16 amino acids. V shed 5 bases, J shed 8 bases, and the junction held 14 bases outside the gene matches. DNA of the CDR3: TGTGCCAGCAGTCCGCGACAGGGACCCCGGTTAGAAAAACTGTTTTTT. Amino acid sequence: CASSPRQGPRLEKLFF.

J is TRBJ1-5 and V is TRBV6-5, with unresolved D. The CDR3 runs to 15 residues. V lost 0 bases and J 7 bases, leaving 13 bases between the germline ends. CDR1 is MNHEY and CDR2 is SVGAGI in the germline V gene. The CDR3 region has the DNA TGTGCCAGCAGTTACTCGAGGGCAGGAGCACAGCCCCAGCATTTT. It specifies CASSYSRAGAQPQHF.

V and J are TRBV29-1 and TRBJ1-5; a possible D gene is TRBD1 (6 bases). Germline V gene data show CDR1 as SQVTM and CDR2 as ANQGSEA. This CDR3 has 13 residues. Trimming shortened V by 4 bases and J by 7 bases, and 14 bases separated the two germline ends. This chain's CDR3 is CSVADGTLQPQHF. Here the CDR3 DNA reads TGCAGCGTTGCGGATGGGACACTCCAGCCCCAGCATTTT.

The rearrangement links TRBV27 to TRBJ1-1, with TRBD1 matching 9 bases. Per germline, CDR1 MNHEY and CDR2 SMNVEV (reference sequence). This CDR3 contains 15 residues. V was pared by 4 bases and J by 2 bases, with 5 bases of the junction left unmatched. As DNA, the CDR3 is TGTGCCAGCAGTTCGGAGACAGGGGGTAACACTGAAGCTTTCTTT. This encodes CASSSETGGNTEAFF.

This clone was counted once. The sample holds other DNA sequences that translate to the same CDR3. The genes are TRBV6-5 and TRBJ1-5; 9 bases map to TRBD1. This CDR3 is built from 15 residues. Germline V gene sequence: CDR1 MNHEY, CDR2 SVGAGI. V gave up 5 bases and J gave up 6 bases; unmatched junction bases: 8. Here the CDR3 reads CASSRGQGRGQPQHF. The CDR3 DNA reads TGTGCCAGCAGTCGGGGACAGGGAAGAGGTCAGCCCCAGCATTTT.

This rearrangement joins TRBV15 to TRBJ1-1; D not certain. V lost 1 base, J lost 1 base, and 13 bases lay in between. The CDR3 sequence is 16 residues long. Germline assignment: CDR1 LNHNV and CDR2 YYDKDF (reference sequence). CDR3 region: CATSRGTEGANTEAFF. The CDR3 DNA sequence: TGTGCCACCAGCAGAGGCACCGAGGGCGCGAACACTGAAGCTTTCTTT.

The chain carries TRBV7-2 and TRBJ1-5, with D possibly being TRBD1 (5 bases). The CDR3 runs 15 residues. The V and J ends lost 2 bases and 6 bases respectively, with 14 bases between them. Germline assignment: CDR1 SGHTA and CDR2 FQGNSA. The CDR3 is CASSLRSGEGQPQHF. The CDR3 DNA follows: TGTGCCAGCAGCTTAAGGTCGGGGGAAGGTCAGCCCCAGCATTTT.

The rearrangement links TRBV19 to TRBJ2-6; D unclear. This CDR3 spans 16 amino acids. V was pared by 6 bases and J by 1 base, with 13 bases between. CDR1 and CDR2 (germline): LNHDA, SQIVND (reference sequence). CDR3 region: CASSLLTVSGANVLTF. CDR3 sequence (DNA): TGTGCCAGTAGCCTACTGACTGTGTCTGGGGCCAACGTCCTGACTTTC. The full variable domain, its missing parts supplied by reference TRBV19 and TRBJ2-6, is DGGITQSPKYLFRKEGQNVTLSCEQNLNHDAMYWYRQDPGQGLRLIYYSQIVNDFQKGDIAEGYSVSREKKESFPLTVTSAQKNPTAFYLCASSLLTVSGANVLTFGAGSRLTVL.

The rearrangement uses TRBV7-2 and TRBJ1-2; tentative D call: TRBD1 (5 bases). V lost 1 base and J 3 bases, leaving 12 bases between the germline ends. This CDR3 is built from 15 residues. Germline lookup yields CDR1 SGHTA and CDR2 FQGNSA. The CDR3 DNA reads as TGTGCCAGCAGCTTAGTCGGCGGGGGAGACTATGGCTACACCTTC. It codes for CASSLVGGGDYGYTF.

The chain combines TRBV11-3 with TRBJ2-7; D is possibly TRBD2 (6 bases). This CDR3 comprises 17 residues. V was trimmed by 2 bases and J by 3 bases, leaving 20 bases between them. The germline V gene encodes CDR1 SGHNT and CDR2 YENEEA. The CDR3 protein is CASSLTAGRTIGYEQYF. CDR3 sequence (DNA): TGTGCCAGCAGCTTAACGGCAGGGAGGACTATAGGCTACGAGCAGTACTTC. Filled out from reference TRBV11-3 and TRBJ2-7, the complete variable domain reads EAGVVQSPRYKIIEKKQPVAFWCNPISGHNTLYWYLQNLGQGPELLIRYENEEAVDDSQLPKDRFSAERLKGVDSTLKIQPAELGDSAVYLCASSLTAGRTIGYEQYFGPGTRLTVT.

J is TRBJ2-7 and V is TRBV27, with D possibly being TRBD2 (6 bases). This CDR3 spans 14 amino acids. V was pared by 5 bases and J by 4 bases, with 15 bases between. CDR1 is MNHEY, CDR2 SMNVEV, per germline (reference sequence). The DNA of the CDR3 is TGTGCCAGCAGTCCCGGGCGGGGTCGGTACGAGCAGTACTTC. Translating it yields CASSPGRGRYEQYF.

The chain employs TRBV18 and TRBJ2-7; TRBD2 matches at 9 bases. The CDR3 loop spans 15 amino acids. Germline V gene data show CDR1 as KGHSH and CDR2 as LQKENI. V lost 4 bases to trimming and J lost 0 bases; unmatched junction nucleotides: 4. The CDR3 region is CASSLPGLASYEQYF. As DNA, the CDR3 is TGTGCCAGCTCACTCCCGGGACTAGCCTCCTACGAGCAGTACTTC.

This clone was counted between two and nine times. This chain joins TRBV5-8 and TRBJ1-1; no firm D call. The CDR3 consists of 11 residues. The germline V gene has CDR1 SGHTS and CDR2 YDEGEE. V was clipped by 1 base and J by 8 bases, with 6 bases between them. The chain's CDR3 is CASSLTREAFF. The DNA of the CDR3 is TGTGCCAGCAGCTTGACGAGGGAAGCTTTCTTT.

The rearrangement uses TRBV5-1 and TRBJ2-1; tentative D call: TRBD2 (6 bases). V was trimmed by 3 bases and J by 0 bases, leaving 19 bases between them. The CDR3 spans 18 residues. Looked up from germline, CDR1 is SGHRS and CDR2 is YFSETQ. CDR3 region: CASSWTPSGGNSYNEQFF. CDR3 coding DNA: TGCGCCAGCAGCTGGACCCCCTCGGGCGGGAACTCCTACAATGAGCAGTTCTTC.

V is TRBV27 and J is TRBJ1-1, with 7 nucleotides matching TRBD1. This CDR3 region has 13 residues. Trimming cost V 7 bases and J 0 bases; bases outside gene matches: 2. Germline assignment: CDR1 MNHEY and CDR2 SMNVEV (reference sequence). CDR3 DNA sequence: TGTGCCAGCAACAGGGGTATGAACACTGAAGCTTTCTTT. It is translated as CASNRGMNTEAFF.

This rearrangement joins TRBV19 to TRBJ2-7, with 9 bases lining up with TRBD1. The CDR3 is made up of 14 amino acids. The V gene end was trimmed by 5 bases and the J gene end by 5 bases; junction bases not matched to a gene: 7. In germline, CDR1 is LNHDA, CDR2 SQIVND (reference sequence). This CDR3 is CASSAGTGLNEQYF. The CDR3, as DNA: TGTGCCAGTAGTGCCGGGACAGGGTTGAACGAGCAGTACTTC.

The V and J genes are TRBV7-6 and TRBJ2-1; D is unclear. From germline, CDR1 is SGHVS and CDR2 FNYEAQ. This CDR3 is built from 14 residues. Deletions cut 4 bases from V and 7 bases from J, with 14 bases between. DNA of the CDR3: TGTGCCAGCAGCTCCCCCAAGTCCGGGAATGAGCAGTTCTTC. It codes for CASSSPKSGNEQFF.